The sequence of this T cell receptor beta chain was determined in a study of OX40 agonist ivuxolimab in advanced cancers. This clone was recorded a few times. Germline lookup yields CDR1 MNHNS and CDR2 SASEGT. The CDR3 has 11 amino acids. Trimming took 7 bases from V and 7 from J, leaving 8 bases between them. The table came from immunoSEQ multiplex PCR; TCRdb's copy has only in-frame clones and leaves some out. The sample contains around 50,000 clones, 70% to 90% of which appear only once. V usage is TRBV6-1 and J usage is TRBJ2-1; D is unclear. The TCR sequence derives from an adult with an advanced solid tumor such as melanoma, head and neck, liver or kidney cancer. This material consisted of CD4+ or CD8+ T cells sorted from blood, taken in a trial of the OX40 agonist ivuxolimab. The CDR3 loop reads CASTSLNEQFF. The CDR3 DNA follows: TGTGCCAGCACCAGTCTTAATGAGCAGTTCTTC.